The clone carrying this T cell receptor (beta chain) is a singleton in its sample. These data originate in a study of blood T cell repertoires in COVID-19. In the study overall: The United States, Italy and Spain supplied acute and convalescent COVID-19 samples.

Sequenced by immunoSEQ multiplex PCR; TCRdb stores in-frame clones only, minus some. The sample carries roughly 360,000 clones, roughly 87% recorded once. Germline V CDR1 and CDR2: LGHDT, YNNKEL (reference sequence). V gave up 4 bases and J gave up 0 bases, with 7 bases separating them. This CDR3 is built from 15 residues. Researchers sorted participants into cohorts using their self-reported clinical history. Donors in Cohort 3 counted as recovered after two negative PCRs, clearance, or symptom resolution. The chain joins TRBV3-1 (or the pseudogene TRBV3-2) to TRBJ2-6; D unresolved. Sequenced input: PBMCs or T cells enriched from blood (not recorded which). The source of this sequence is a woman between 50 and 59 years old who had recovered from COVID-19. The CDR3 sequence is CASSLQSSGANVLTF. The CDR3 region has the DNA TGTGCCAGCAGCCTACAGAGCTCTGGGGCCAACGTCCTGACTTTC.